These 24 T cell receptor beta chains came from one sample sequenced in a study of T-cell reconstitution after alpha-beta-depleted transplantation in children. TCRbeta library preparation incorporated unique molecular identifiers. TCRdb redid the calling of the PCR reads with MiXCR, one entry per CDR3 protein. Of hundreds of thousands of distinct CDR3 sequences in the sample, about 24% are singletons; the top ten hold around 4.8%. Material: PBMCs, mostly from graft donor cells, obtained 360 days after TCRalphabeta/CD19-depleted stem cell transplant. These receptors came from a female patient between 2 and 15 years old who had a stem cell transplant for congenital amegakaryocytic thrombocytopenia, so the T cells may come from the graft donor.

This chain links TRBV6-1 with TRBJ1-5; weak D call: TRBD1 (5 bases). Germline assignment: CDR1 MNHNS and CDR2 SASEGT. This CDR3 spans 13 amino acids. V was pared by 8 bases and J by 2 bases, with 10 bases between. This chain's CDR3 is CASGPTGNQPQHF. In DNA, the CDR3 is TGTGCCAGCGGGCCGACAGGCAATCAGCCCCAGCATTTT.

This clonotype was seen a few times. The CDR3 DNA sequence: TGTGCCAGCAGCGTACGAGCGGGTGGCACAGATACGCAGTATTTT. It encodes CASSVRAGGTDTQYF. V and J are TRBV9 and TRBJ2-3; D perhaps matches TRBD2 (6 bases). The CDR3 is 15 amino acids. CDR1 is SGDLS and CDR2 is YYNGEE in the germline V gene. The ends were cut back, 1 base at V and 1 base at J, with 10 bases in the middle.

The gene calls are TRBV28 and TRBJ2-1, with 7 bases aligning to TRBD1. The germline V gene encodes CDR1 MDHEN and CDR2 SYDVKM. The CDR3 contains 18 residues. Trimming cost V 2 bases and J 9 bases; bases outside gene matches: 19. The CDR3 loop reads CASSLEVSRQGIRIEQFF. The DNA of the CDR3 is TGTGCCAGCAGTTTAGAAGTTTCTCGACAGGGTATAAGGATTGAGCAGTTCTTC.

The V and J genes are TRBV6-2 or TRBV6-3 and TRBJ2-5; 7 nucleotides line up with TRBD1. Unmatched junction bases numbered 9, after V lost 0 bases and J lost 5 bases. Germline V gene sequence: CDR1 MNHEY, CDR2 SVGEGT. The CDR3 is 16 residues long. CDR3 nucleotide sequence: TGTGCCAGCAGTTACTCGACAGGGTTTGGGATGGAGACCCAGTACTTC. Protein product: CASSYSTGFGMETQYF.

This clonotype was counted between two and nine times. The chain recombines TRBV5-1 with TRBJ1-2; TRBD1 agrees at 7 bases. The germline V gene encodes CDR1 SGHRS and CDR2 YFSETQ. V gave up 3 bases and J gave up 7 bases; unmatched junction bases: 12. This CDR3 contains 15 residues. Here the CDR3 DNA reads TGCGCCAGCAGCTCCCGGACAGGCGACCAGGGTGGCTACACCTTC. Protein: CASSSRTGDQGGYTF.

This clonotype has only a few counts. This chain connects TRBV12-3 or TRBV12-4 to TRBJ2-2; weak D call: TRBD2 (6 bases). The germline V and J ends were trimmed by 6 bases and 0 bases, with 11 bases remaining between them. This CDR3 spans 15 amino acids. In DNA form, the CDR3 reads TGTGCCAGCAGCTTCGGGACTCCGAACACCGGGGAGCTGTTTTTT. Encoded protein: CASSFGTPNTGELFF.

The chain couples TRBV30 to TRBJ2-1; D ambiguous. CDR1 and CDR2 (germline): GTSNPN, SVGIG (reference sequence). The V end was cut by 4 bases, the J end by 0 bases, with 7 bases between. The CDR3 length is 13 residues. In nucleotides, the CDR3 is TGTGCCTGGATGGTTAACTCCTACAATGAGCAGTTCTTC. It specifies CAWMVNSYNEQFF.

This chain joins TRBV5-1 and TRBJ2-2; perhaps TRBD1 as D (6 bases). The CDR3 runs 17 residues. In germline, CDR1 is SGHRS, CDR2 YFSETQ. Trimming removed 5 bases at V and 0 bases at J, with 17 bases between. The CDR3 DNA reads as TGCGCCAGCAGAGAGGGCAGGGGCAAATCGAACACCGGGGAGCTGTTTTTT. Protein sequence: CASREGRGKSNTGELFF. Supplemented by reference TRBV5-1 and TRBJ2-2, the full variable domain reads KAGVTQTPRYLIKTRGQQVTLSCSPISGHRSVSWYQQTPGQGLQFLFEYFSETQRNKGNFPGRFSGRQFSNSRSEMNVSTLELGDSALYLCASREGRGKSNTGELFFGEGSRLTVL.

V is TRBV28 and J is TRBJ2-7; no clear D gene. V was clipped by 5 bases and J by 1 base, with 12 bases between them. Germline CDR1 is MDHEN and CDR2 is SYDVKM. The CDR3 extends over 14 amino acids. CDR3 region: CASSQHRVSYEQYF. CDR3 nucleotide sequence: TGTGCCAGCAGTCAGCACCGGGTTTCCTACGAGCAGTACTTC.

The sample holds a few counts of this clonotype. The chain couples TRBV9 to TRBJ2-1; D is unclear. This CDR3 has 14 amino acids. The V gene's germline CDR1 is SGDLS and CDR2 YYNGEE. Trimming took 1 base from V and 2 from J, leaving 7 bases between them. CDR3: CASSVPSPYNEQFF. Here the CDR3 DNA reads TGTGCCAGCAGCGTACCCAGCCCCTACAATGAGCAGTTCTTC. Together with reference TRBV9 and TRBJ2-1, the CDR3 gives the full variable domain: DSGVTQTPKHLITATGQRVTLRCSPRSGDLSVYWYQQSLDQGLQFLIQYYNGEERAKGNILERFSAQQFPDLHSELNLSSLELGDSALYFCASSVPSPYNEQFFGPGTRLTVL.

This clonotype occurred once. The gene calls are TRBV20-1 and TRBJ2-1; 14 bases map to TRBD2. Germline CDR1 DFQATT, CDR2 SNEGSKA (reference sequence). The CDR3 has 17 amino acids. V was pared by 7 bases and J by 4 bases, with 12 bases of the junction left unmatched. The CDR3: CSGPPPWTSGGYNEQFF. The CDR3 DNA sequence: TGCAGTGGCCCTCCCCCCTGGACTAGCGGGGGGTACAATGAGCAGTTCTTC.

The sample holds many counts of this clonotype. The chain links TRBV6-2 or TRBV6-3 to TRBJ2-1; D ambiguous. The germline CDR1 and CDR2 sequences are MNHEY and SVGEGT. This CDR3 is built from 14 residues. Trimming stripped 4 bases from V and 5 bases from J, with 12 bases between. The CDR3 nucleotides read TGTGCCAGCAGTTCCGAATGGTGGGACAATGAGCAGTTCTTC. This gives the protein CASSSEWWDNEQFF.

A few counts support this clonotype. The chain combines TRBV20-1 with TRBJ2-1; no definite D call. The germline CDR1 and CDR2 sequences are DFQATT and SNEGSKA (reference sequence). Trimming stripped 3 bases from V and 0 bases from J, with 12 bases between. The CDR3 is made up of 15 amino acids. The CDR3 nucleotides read TGCAGTGCTAGTATCCCTGGTAGCTCCTACAATGAGCAGTTCTTC. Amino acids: CSASIPGSSYNEQFF.

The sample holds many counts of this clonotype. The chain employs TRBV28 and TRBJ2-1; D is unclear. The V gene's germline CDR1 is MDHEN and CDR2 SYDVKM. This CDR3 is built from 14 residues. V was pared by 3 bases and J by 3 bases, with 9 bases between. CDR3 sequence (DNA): TGTGCCAGCAGTTTGTTCGGTTACTACAATGAGCAGTTCTTC. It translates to CASSLFGYYNEQFF.

CDR3 coding DNA: TGTGCCAGCAGTGAGGGCCCTTCTTGGGGGACCGGGGAGCTGTTTTTT. It yields the protein CASSEGPSWGTGELFF. This chain connects TRBV2 to TRBJ2-2; D tentatively reads TRBD1 or TRBD2 (5 bases each). The CDR3 length is 16 residues. The germline CDR1 and CDR2 sequences are SNHLY and FYNNEI. V was clipped by 3 bases and J by 5 bases, with 16 bases between them.

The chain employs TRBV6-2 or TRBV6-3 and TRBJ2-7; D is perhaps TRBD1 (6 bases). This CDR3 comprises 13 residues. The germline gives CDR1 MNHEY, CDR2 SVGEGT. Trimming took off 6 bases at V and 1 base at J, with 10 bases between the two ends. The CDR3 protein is CASRPGHSYEQYF. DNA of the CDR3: TGTGCCAGCAGACCGGGACATTCCTACGAGCAGTACTTC.

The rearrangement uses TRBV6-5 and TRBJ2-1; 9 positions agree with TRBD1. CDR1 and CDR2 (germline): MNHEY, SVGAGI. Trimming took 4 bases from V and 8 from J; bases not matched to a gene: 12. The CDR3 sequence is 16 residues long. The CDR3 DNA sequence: TGTGCCAGCAGTTCACTAGGGACAGGGACTAAGGATGAGCAGTTCTTC. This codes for CASSSLGTGTKDEQFF.

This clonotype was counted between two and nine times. The CDR3 loop is CASSGTSLAETQYF. The CDR3 DNA reads as TGTGCCAGCAGTGGGACGTCCCTAGCAGAGACCCAGTACTTC. The chain combines TRBV25-1 with TRBJ2-5; TRBD2 might be the D (5 bases). V lost 4 bases and J lost 4, with 13 bases in between. CDR3 length equals 14 residues. Per the germline V gene, CDR1 is MGHDK and CDR2 is SYGVNS.

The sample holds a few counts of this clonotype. CDR3 region: CASSPLAGGPGEQFF. In DNA form, the CDR3 reads TGTGCCAGCAGTCCGCTAGCGGGAGGGCCGGGTGAGCAGTTCTTC. The J gene is TRBJ2-1, the V gene TRBV6-1; 12 nucleotides line up with TRBD2. CDR3 length: 15 residues. Germline lookup yields CDR1 MNHNS and CDR2 SASEGT. Trimming took 5 bases from V and 9 from J; bases not matched to a gene: 8.

The chain's CDR3 is CASSPGVGAGANVLTF. The CDR3 region has the DNA TGTGCCAGCAGCCCAGGAGTGGGGGCTGGGGCCAACGTCCTGACTTTC. The rearrangement joins TRBV4-2 to TRBJ2-6; tentatively, D is TRBD1 or TRBD2 (5 bases each). Trimming pared 4 bases from V and 2 bases from J, leaving 12 bases between. The CDR3 contains 16 residues. The germline CDR1 and CDR2 sequences are LGHNA and YNFKEQ.

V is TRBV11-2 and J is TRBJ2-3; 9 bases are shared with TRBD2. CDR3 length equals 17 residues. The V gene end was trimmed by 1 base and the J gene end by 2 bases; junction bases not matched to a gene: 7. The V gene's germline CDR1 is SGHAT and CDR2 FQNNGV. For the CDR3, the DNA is TGTGCCAGCAGCTTAGGGTCCCTAGCGGGGCTCACAGATACGCAGTATTTT. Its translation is CASSLGSLAGLTDTQYF.

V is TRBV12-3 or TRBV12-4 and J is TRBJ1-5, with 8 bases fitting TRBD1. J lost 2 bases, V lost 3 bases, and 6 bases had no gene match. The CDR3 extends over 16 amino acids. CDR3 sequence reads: CASSFGQGGGNQPQHF. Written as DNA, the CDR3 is TGTGCCAGCAGTTTCGGACAGGGCGGTGGCAATCAGCCCCAGCATTTT.

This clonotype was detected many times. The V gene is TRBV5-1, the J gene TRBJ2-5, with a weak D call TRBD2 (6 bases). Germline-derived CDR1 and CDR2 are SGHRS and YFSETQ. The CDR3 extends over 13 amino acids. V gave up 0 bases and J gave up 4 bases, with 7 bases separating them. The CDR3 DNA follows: TGCGCCAGCAGCTTGGAGGGAGGAGAGACCCAGTACTTC. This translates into CASSLEGGETQYF.

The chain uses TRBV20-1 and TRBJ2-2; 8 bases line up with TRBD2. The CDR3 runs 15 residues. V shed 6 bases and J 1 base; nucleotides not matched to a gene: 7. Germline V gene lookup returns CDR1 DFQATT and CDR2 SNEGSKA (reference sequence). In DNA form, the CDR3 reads TGCAGTGCCCAAACTAGCGGAATGAACACCGGGGAGCTGTTTTTT. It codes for CSAQTSGMNTGELFF.